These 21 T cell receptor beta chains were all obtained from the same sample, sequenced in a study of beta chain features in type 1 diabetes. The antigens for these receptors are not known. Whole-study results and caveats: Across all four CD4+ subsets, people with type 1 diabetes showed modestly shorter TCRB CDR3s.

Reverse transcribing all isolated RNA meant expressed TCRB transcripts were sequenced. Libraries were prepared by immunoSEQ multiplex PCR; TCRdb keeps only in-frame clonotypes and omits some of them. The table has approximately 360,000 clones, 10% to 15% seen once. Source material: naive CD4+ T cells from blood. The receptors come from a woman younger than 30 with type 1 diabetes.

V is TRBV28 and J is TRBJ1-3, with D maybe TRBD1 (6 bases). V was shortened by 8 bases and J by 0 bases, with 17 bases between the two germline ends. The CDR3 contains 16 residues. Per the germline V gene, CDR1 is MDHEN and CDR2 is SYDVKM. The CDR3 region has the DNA TGTGCCAGCCGACCCCGGGACACCTACTCTGGAAACACCATATATTTT. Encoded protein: CASRPRDTYSGNTIYF.

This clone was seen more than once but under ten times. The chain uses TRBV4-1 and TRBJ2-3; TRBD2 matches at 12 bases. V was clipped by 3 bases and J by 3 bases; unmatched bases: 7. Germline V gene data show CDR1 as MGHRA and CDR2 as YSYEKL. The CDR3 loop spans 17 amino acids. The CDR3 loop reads CASSQGLAGGRTDTQYF. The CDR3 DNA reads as TGCGCCAGCAGCCAGGGCCTAGCGGGGGGGCGGACAGATACGCAGTATTTT.

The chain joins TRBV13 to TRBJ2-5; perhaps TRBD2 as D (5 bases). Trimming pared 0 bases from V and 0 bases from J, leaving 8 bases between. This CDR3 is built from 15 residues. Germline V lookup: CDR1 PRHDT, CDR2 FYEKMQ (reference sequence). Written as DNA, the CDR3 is TGTGCCAGCAGCTTAGGAGCGGCTCACCAAGAGACCCAGTACTTC. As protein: CASSLGAAHQETQYF.

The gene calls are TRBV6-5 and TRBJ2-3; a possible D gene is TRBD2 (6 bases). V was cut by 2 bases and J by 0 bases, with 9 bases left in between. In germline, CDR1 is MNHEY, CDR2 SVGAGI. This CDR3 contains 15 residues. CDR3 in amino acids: CASSYGSGSTDTQYF. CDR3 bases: TGTGCCAGCAGTTACGGTAGCGGTAGCACAGATACGCAGTATTTT.

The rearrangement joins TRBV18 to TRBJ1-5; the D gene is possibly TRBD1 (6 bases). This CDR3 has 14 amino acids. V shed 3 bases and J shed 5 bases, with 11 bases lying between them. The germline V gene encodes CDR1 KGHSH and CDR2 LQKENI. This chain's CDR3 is CASSPEQGDQPQHF. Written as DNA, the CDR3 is TGTGCCAGCTCACCGGAACAGGGAGATCAGCCCCAGCATTTT.

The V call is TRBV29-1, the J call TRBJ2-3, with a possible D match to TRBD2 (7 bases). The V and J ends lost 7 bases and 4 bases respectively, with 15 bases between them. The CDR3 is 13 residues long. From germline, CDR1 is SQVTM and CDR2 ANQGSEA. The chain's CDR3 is CSARGGGADTQYF. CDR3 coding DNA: TGCAGCGCCCGAGGGGGGGGCGCAGATACGCAGTATTTT.

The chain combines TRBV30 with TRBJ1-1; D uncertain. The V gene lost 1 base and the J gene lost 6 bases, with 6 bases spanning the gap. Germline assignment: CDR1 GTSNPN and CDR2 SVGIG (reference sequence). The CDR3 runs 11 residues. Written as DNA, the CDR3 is TGTGCCTGGAGTGGGAGGGCTGAAGCTTTCTTT. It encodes CAWSGRAEAFF. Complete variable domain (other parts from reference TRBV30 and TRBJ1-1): SQTIHQWPATLVQPVGSPLSLECTVEGTSNPNLYWYRQAAGRGLQLLFYSVGIGQISSEVPQNLSASRPQDRQFILSSKKLLLSDSGFYLCAWSGRAEAFFGQGTRLTVV.

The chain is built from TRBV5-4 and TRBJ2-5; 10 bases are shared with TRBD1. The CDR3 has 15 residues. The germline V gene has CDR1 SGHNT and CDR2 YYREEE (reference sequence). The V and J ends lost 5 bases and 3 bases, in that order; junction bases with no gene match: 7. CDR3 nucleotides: TGTGCCAGCAGACAGCCCGGGACAGGGGAAGAGACCCAGTACTTC. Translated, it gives CASRQPGTGEETQYF.

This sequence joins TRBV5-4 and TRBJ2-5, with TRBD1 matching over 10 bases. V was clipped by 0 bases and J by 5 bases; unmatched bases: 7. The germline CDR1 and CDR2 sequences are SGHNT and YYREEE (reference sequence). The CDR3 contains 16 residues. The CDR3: CASSLAGQGVGETQYF. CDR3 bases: TGTGCCAGCAGCTTGGCCGGACAGGGGGTGGGTGAGACCCAGTACTTC.

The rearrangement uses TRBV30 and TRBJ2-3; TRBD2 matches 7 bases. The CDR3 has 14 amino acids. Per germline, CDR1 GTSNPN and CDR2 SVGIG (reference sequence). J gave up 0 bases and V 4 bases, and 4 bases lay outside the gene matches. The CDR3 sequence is CAWMPAGSTDTQYF. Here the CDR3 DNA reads TGTGCCTGGATGCCAGCGGGGAGCACAGATACGCAGTATTTT.

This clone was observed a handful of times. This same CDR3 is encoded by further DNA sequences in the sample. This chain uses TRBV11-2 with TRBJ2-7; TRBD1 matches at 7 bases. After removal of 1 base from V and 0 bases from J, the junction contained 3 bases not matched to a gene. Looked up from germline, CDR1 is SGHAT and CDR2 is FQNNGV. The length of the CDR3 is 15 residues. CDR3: CASSLGQGSSYEQYF. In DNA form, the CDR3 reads TGTGCCAGCAGCTTAGGACAGGGAAGCTCCTACGAGCAGTACTTC.

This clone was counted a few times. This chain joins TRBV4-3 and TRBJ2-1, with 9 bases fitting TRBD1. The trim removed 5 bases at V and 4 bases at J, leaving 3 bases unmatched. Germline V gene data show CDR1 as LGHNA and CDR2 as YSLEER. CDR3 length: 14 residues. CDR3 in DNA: TGCGCCAGCAGCGAAGGGACAGGGTACAATGAGCAGTTCTTC. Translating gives CASSEGTGYNEQFF.

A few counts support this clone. Written as DNA, the CDR3 is TGTGCCAGCAGTCGGGGGGGGGACTCCCCATCGTTTGGTGGCTACACCTTC. Translated: CASSRGGDSPSFGGYTF. The chain employs TRBV5-4 and TRBJ1-2; perhaps TRBD1 as D (5 bases). The V end was cut by 5 bases, the J end by 7 bases, with 27 bases between. The CDR3 has 17 residues. Germline V CDR1 and CDR2: SGHNT, YYREEE (reference sequence).

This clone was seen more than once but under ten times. CDR3 nucleotides: TGTGCCAGCAGATTAGCGGGGGGAAACCAAGAGACCCAGTACTTC. Protein sequence: CASRLAGGNQETQYF. This chain connects TRBV27 to TRBJ2-5; TRBD2 matches at 10 bases. The CDR3 runs to 15 residues. V dropped 6 bases and J dropped 0; count of bases not matched to a gene: 4. From germline, CDR1 is MNHEY and CDR2 SMNVEV (reference sequence).

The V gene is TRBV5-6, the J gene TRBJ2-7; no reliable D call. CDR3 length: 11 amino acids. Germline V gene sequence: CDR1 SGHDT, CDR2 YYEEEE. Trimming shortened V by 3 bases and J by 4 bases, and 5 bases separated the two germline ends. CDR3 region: CASSSEYEQYF. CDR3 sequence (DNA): TGTGCCAGCAGCTCGGAGTACGAGCAGTACTTC. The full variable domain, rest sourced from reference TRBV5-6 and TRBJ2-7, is DAGVTQSPTHLIKTRGQQVTLRCSPKSGHDTVSWYQQALGQGPQFIFQYYEEEERQRGNFPDRFSGHQFPNYSSELNVNALLLGDSALYLCASSSEYEQYFGPGTRLTVT.

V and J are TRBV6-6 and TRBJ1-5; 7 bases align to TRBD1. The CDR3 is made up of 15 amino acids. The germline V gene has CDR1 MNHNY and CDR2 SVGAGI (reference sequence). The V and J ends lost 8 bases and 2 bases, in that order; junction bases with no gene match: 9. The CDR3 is CASVVRGDGNQPQHF. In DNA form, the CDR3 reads TGTGCCAGCGTAGTCAGGGGGGATGGCAATCAGCCCCAGCATTTT.

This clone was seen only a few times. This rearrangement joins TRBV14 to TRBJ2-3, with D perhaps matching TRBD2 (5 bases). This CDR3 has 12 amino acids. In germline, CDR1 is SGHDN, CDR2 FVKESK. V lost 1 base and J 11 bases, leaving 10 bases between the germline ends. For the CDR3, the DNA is TGTGCCAGCAGCCAAGTCCCCGGACTGCAGTATTTT. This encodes CASSQVPGLQYF.

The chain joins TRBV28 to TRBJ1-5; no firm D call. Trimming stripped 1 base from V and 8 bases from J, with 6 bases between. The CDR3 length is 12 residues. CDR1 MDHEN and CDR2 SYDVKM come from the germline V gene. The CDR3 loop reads CASSLFFEPQHF. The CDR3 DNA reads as TGTGCCAGCAGTTTATTCTTTGAGCCCCAGCATTTT.

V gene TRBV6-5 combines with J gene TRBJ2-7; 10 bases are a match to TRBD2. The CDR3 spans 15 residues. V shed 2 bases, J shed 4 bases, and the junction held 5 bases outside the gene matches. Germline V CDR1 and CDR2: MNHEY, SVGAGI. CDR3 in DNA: TGTGCCAGCAGTTACCAAGGACTAGCGGCGTACGAGCAGTACTTC. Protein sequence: CASSYQGLAAYEQYF.

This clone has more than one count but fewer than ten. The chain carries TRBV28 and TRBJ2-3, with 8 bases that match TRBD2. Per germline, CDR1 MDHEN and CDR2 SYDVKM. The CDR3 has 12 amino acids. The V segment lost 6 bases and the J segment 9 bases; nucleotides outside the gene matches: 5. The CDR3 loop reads CASRLAGLTQYF. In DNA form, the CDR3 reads TGTGCCAGCAGGCTAGCGGGTCTAACGCAGTATTTT.

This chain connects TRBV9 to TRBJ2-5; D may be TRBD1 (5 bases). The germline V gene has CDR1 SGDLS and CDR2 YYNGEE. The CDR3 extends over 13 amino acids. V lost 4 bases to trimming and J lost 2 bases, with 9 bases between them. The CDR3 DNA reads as TGTGCCAGCAGCCCAGGGTTTCAAGAGACCCAGTACTTC. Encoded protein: CASSPGFQETQYF.